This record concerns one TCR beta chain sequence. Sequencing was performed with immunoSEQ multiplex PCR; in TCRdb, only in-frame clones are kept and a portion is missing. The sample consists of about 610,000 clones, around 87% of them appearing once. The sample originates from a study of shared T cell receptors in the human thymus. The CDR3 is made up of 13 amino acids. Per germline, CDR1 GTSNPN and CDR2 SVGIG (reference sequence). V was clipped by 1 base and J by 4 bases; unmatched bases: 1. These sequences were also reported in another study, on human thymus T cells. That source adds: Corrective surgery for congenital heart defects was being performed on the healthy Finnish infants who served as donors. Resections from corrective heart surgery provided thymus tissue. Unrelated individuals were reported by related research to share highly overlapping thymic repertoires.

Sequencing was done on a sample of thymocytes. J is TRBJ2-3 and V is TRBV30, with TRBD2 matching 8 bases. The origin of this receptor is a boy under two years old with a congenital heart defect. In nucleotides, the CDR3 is TGTGCCTGGAGTGCGGGAGGGCCAGATACGCAGTATTTT. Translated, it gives CAWSAGGPDTQYF. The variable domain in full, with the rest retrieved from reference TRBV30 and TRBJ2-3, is SQTIHQWPATLVQPVGSPLSLECTVEGTSNPNLYWYRQAAGRGLQLLFYSVGIGQISSEVPQNLSASRPQDRQFILSSKKLLLSDSGFYLCAWSAGGPDTQYFGPGTRLTVL.